A single sample is the source of the 2 T cell receptor beta chains below, sequenced in a study of graft-versus-host responses after intestinal transplantation. No antigen has been assigned to these receptors. Libraries were prepared by immunoSEQ multiplex PCR; TCRdb keeps only in-frame clonotypes and omits some of them. In the table there are approximately 130,000 clones, around 90% of which are singletons. Sequencing used unstimulated CD4+ T cells sorted from spleen or lymph node cells, obtained before intestinal transplant. These receptors came from a human donor who received an intestinal transplant.

This sequence joins TRBV5-1 and TRBJ2-6; D remains unclear. With 0 bases removed from V and 6 bases from J, the gap between germline ends came to 10 bases. The V gene's germline CDR1 is SGHRS and CDR2 YFSETQ. This CDR3 has 15 residues. CDR3 loop: CASSLERREANVLTF. The CDR3 DNA sequence: TGCGCCAGCAGCTTGGAAAGACGAGAGGCCAACGTCCTGACTTTC. Complete variable domain (other parts from reference TRBV5-1 and TRBJ2-6): KAGVTQTPRYLIKTRGQQVTLSCSPISGHRSVSWYQQTPGQGLQFLFEYFSETQRNKGNFPGRFSGRQFSNSRSEMNVSTLELGDSALYLCASSLERREANVLTFGAGSRLTVL.

This chain's CDR3 is CASSESGGISFF. DNA of the CDR3: TGCGCCAGCAGTGAGTCCGGAGGGATCTCTTTCTTT. This chain connects TRBV10-2 to TRBJ1-1; D unresolved. Germline-derived CDR1 and CDR2 are WSHSY and SAAADI. Trimming shortened V by 0 bases and J by 12 bases, and 11 bases separated the two germline ends. The CDR3 has 12 amino acids.